These 27 T cell receptor beta chains were sequenced from one sample in a study of Graves' ophthalmopathy and Graves' hyperthyroidism. Beta-chain TCR CDR3 regions were amplified from RNA transcripts. Second-round multiplex PCR came after first-round RT-PCR with HTBI primers. TCRdb reanalysed the multiplex PCR reads using MiXCR and keeps one entry per CDR3 protein. The table records over a million distinct CDR3 sequences, 35% to 40% of them present only once. The sequenced material came from peripheral blood or thyroid tissue (not recorded which). These receptor sequences come from an adult man with Graves' hyperthyroidism.

This chain joins TRBV7-2 and TRBJ2-5; D is perhaps TRBD2 (5 bases). The CDR3 loop spans 11 amino acids. Germline values: CDR1 SGHTA, CDR2 FQGNSA. V lost 3 bases and J lost 9, with 8 bases in between. The CDR3: CASSFAGAQYF. The CDR3 coding sequence is TGTGCCAGCAGCTTTGCCGGGGCCCAGTACTTC. The whole variable domain, remainder taken from reference TRBV7-2 and TRBJ2-5, is GAGVSQSPSNKVTEKGKDVELRCDPISGHTALYWYRQSLGQGLEFLIYFQGNSAPDKSGLPSDRFSAERTGGSVSTLTIQRTQQEDSAVYLCASSFAGAQYFGPGTRLLVL.

For this clonotype: It may be a read error: a sequence one base away is much more abundant. Since the CDR3 does not end with the conserved phenylalanine or tryptophan, this likely comes from a read error. This chain connects TRBV9 to TRBJ2-5; maybe TRBD1 (8 bases). Trimming took off 0 bases at V and 5 bases at J, with 17 bases between the two ends. This CDR3 contains 16 residues. CDR1 is SGDLS, CDR2 YYNGEE, per germline. CDR3 nucleotide sequence: TGTGCCAGCAGCGTAGCTTGGACAGGGCGGGAGGAGACCCAGTACCTC. It codes for CASSVAWTGREETQYL.

This clonotype came up many times. This chain links TRBV2 with TRBJ2-7; D possibly matches TRBD1 or TRBD2 (5 bases each). CDR3 length equals 14 residues. The V end was cut by 5 bases, the J end by 8 bases, with 19 bases between. The V gene's germline CDR1 is SNHLY and CDR2 FYNNEI. Here the CDR3 DNA reads TGTGCCAGCAGTAGCCTCCCCGGGACCTCTCAGCAGTACTTC. Protein product: CASSSLPGTSQQYF.

This clonotype was counted a few times. The junction shows a germline mismatch at one end, possibly a read error. V usage is TRBV10-2 and J usage is TRBJ2-7; the match to TRBD2 covers 12 bases. The CDR3 contains 14 residues. CDR1 is WSHSY, CDR2 SAAADI, per germline. CDR3 region: CASSIRLAGGKQYF. CDR3 sequence (DNA): TGTGCCAGCAGCATCAGGCTAGCGGGAGGGAAGCAGTACTTC.

This clonotype showed up many times. The chain recombines TRBV7-2 with TRBJ2-5; D possibly corresponds to TRBD1 (5 bases). Between the trimmed V and J ends, which lost 1 base and 0 bases, there was a span of 6 bases. CDR3 size: 14 residues. Germline V lookup: CDR1 SGHTA, CDR2 FQGNSA. The CDR3 DNA reads TGTGCCAGCAGCTTAGGACAGTACCAAGAGACCCAGTACTTC. Protein: CASSLGQYQETQYF.

The gene calls are TRBV30 and TRBJ2-7; TRBD1 matches at 9 bases. CDR3 length equals 17 residues. In germline, CDR1 is GTSNPN, CDR2 SVGIG (reference sequence). The V gene end was trimmed by 7 bases and the J gene end by 3 bases; junction bases not matched to a gene: 19. CDR3 nucleotide sequence: TGTGCCTCTACCAGAGGACAGGGGAGTCGAGCGTACTACGAGCAGTACTTC. Translating it yields CASTRGQGSRAYYEQYF.

There are a few counts of this clonotype. The V and J genes are TRBV24-1 and TRBJ1-1; no reliable D call. Germline lookup yields CDR1 KGHDR and CDR2 SFDVKD. Trimming shortened V by 5 bases and J by 5 bases, and 11 bases separated the two germline ends. The CDR3 runs to 13 residues. The CDR3 loop reads CATSASSTTEAFF. The CDR3, as DNA: TGTGCCACCAGTGCGTCCTCTACGACTGAAGCTTTCTTT.

Details on this clonotype: At one end, the junction sequence differs from germline, possibly due to a read error. The gene calls are TRBV10-3 and TRBJ2-5, with D perhaps TRBD2 (5 bases). This CDR3 spans 14 amino acids. The V gene's germline CDR1 is ENHRY and CDR2 SYGVKD. CDR3 DNA sequence: TGTGCCATCAGTGAGTTCGGTGAGGGAGAGGCCCAGTACTTC. Translating it yields CAISEFGEGEAQYF.

This clonotype came up a few times. The rearrangement links TRBV7-2 to TRBJ1-2; 9 bases align to TRBD1. V lost 5 bases to trimming and J lost 6 bases; unmatched junction nucleotides: 10. Germline CDR1 and CDR2: SGHTA and FQGNSA. The CDR3 covers 15 residues. Here the CDR3 DNA reads TGTGCCAGCAGCCTACTTCGGACAGGGGTCCATGGCTACACCTTC. Translated, it gives CASSLLRTGVHGYTF.

The chain carries TRBV3-1 and TRBJ1-1, with TRBD1 matching 7 bases. This CDR3 is built from 15 residues. V lost 3 bases, J lost 12 bases, and 16 bases stayed unmatched. Germline loops: CDR1 LGHDT, CDR2 YNNKEL (reference sequence). As DNA, the CDR3 is TGTGCCAGCAGCCACTCCGGACAGGCAGAGGGGTTAACTTTCTTT. It specifies CASSHSGQAEGLTFF.

The V call is TRBV29-1, the J call TRBJ2-2; D is tentatively TRBD1 or TRBD2 (5 bases each). This CDR3 has 14 residues. Per the germline V gene, CDR1 is SQVTM and CDR2 is ANQGSEA. The germline V and J ends were trimmed by 0 bases and 6 bases, with 11 bases remaining between them. DNA for the CDR3: TGCAGCGTTGAAGATCGGGGCGGCGCCGGGGAGCTGTTTTTT. Translating gives CSVEDRGGAGELFF.

The chain recombines TRBV7-9 with TRBJ2-2, with D maybe TRBD2 (5 bases). The CDR3 is made up of 17 amino acids. The germline V and J ends were trimmed by 3 bases and 3 bases, with 17 bases remaining between them. Germline V gene data show CDR1 as SEHNR and CDR2 as FQNEAQ (reference sequence). As DNA, the CDR3 is TGTGCCAGCAGCTTGCAACCCGGGGAGATGGACACCGGGGAGCTGTTTTTT. It translates to CASSLQPGEMDTGELFF. Full variable domain (missing parts from reference TRBV7-9 and TRBJ2-2): DTGVSQNPRHKITKRGQNVTFRCDPISEHNRLYWYRQTLGQGPEFLTYFQNEAQLEKSRLLSDRFSAERPKGSFSTLEIQRTEQGDSAMYLCASSLQPGEMDTGELFFGEGSRLTVL.

The J gene is TRBJ1-5, the V gene TRBV6-5; 7 bases are shared with TRBD1. V lost 6 bases to trimming and J lost 9 bases; unmatched junction nucleotides: 11. CDR3 length: 14 amino acids. Per germline, CDR1 MNHEY and CDR2 SVGAGI. The CDR3 DNA is TGTGCCAGCAGCGCTGACAGGGAACGCCCGCCCCAGCATTTT. Translated: CASSADRERPPQHF.

A few counts support this clonotype. A read error may account for a junction end that differs from germline. This chain joins TRBV2 and TRBJ1-1, with 10 bases lining up with TRBD1. CDR1 is SNHLY and CDR2 is FYNNEI in the germline V gene. The CDR3 covers 14 residues. Here the CDR3 DNA reads TGTGCCAGCAGGCGGACAGGGGGTGTCACTGAAGCCTTCTTT. Encoded protein: CASRRTGGVTEAFF. Together with reference TRBV2 and TRBJ1-1, the CDR3 gives the full variable domain: EPEVTQTPSHQVTQMGQEVILRCVPISNHLYFYWYRQILGQKVEFLVSFYNNEISEKSEIFDDQFSVERPDGSNFTLKIRSTKLEDSAMYFCASRRTGGVTEAFFGQGTRLTVV.

There are a few counts of this clonotype. The V gene is TRBV9, the J gene TRBJ1-5; D gene unclear. The V and J ends lost 3 bases and 3 bases respectively, with 4 bases between them. Germline loops: CDR1 SGDLS, CDR2 YYNGEE. CDR3 length: 12 residues. CDR3 in amino acids: CASSDFNQPQHF. The CDR3 coding sequence is TGTGCCAGCAGCGATTTCAATCAGCCCCAGCATTTT.

The chain employs TRBV6-5 and TRBJ2-7, with D perhaps TRBD2 (5 bases). The CDR3 loop spans 12 amino acids. In germline, CDR1 is MNHEY, CDR2 SVGAGI. With 2 bases removed from V and 5 bases from J, the gap between germline ends came to 7 bases. The CDR3 reads CASSYEGHEQYF. The DNA for the CDR3 is TGTGCCAGCAGTTACGAGGGCCACGAGCAGTACTTC.

This clonotype was observed a handful of times. The chain joins TRBV7-9 to TRBJ1-1, with D uncertain. CDR1 and CDR2 from the germline V gene are SEHNR and FQNEAQ (reference sequence). This CDR3 contains 14 residues. Trimming left V 6 bases short and J 5 bases short, with 16 bases between. The CDR3 region is CASSFRQRETEAFF. In DNA, the CDR3 is TGTGCCAGCAGTTTCCGCCAGAGAGAAACTGAAGCTTTCTTT.

The chain links TRBV9 to TRBJ2-3; a possible D gene is TRBD1 (5 bases). Germline V gene lookup returns CDR1 SGDLS and CDR2 YYNGEE. The CDR3 runs 15 residues. Trimming pared 4 bases from V and 6 bases from J, leaving 18 bases between. The CDR3 DNA sequence: TGTGCCAGCAGCCAAGCCGCGACAGCTTCGGATACGCAGTATTTT. Translating gives CASSQAATASDTQYF.

This clonotype came up once. V and J are TRBV28 and TRBJ2-2; TRBD1 aligns across 7 bases. The CDR3 contains 16 residues. Germline CDR1 reads MDHEN; CDR2 reads SYDVKM. V was pared by 3 bases and J by 5 bases, with 9 bases of the junction left unmatched. The CDR3 reads CASSFGFLDRTGELFF. The DNA for the CDR3 is TGTGCCAGCAGTTTTGGCTTTTTGGACAGGACCGGGGAGCTGTTTTTT.

This clonotype was seen at least ten times. This chain links TRBV5-1 with TRBJ1-3, with D unclear. Germline V gene sequence: CDR1 SGHRS, CDR2 YFSETQ. V dropped 5 bases and J dropped 0 bases, with 9 bases sitting between them. CDR3 length: 14 amino acids. The CDR3, as DNA: TGCGCCAGCAGTTACGGGTACTCTGGAAACACCATATATTTT. Translation gives CASSYGYSGNTIYF.

This clonotype was observed many times. The chain links TRBV6-6 to TRBJ2-7; a possible D gene is TRBD1 (6 bases). The V and J ends lost 6 bases and 5 bases respectively, with 20 bases between them. The CDR3 loop spans 15 amino acids. In germline, CDR1 is MNHNY, CDR2 SVGAGI (reference sequence). CDR3 sequence (DNA): TGTGCCAGCAGCACCCACTCAGGGGTAGTCGACGAGCAGTACTTC. Its protein product is CASSTHSGVVDEQYF.

The sample holds many counts of this clonotype. The V gene is TRBV19, the J gene TRBJ1-1; 8 positions agree with TRBD1. V gave up 10 bases and J gave up 8 bases; unmatched junction bases: 15. CDR1 is LNHDA, CDR2 SQIVND, per germline (reference sequence). This CDR3 has 14 amino acids. The DNA for the CDR3 is TGTGCCACCAGACCCACGTCGACAGGGGAAGAAGCTTTCTTT. Its translation is CATRPTSTGEEAFF.

Concerning this clonotype itself: This may come from a read error, since a much larger clone is one base off. The chain's CDR3 is CASSPGRGLQATQYF. Here the CDR3 DNA reads TGTGCCAGCAGCCCCGGGCGGGGGCTCCAAGCGACCCAGTACTTC. The chain links TRBV12-3 or TRBV12-4 to TRBJ2-5; D perhaps matches TRBD2 (7 bases). There are 15 residues in the CDR3.

The chain employs TRBV18 and TRBJ1-5; TRBD1 is a possible D gene (5 bases). The CDR3 contains 11 residues. The germline gives CDR1 KGHSH, CDR2 LQKENI. V lost 3 bases and J 13 bases, leaving 10 bases between the germline ends. CDR3 coding DNA: TGTGCCAGCTCACCCCCAGGGTCTCAGCATTTT. This sequence encodes CASSPPGSQHF. Full variable domain (rest looked up from reference TRBV18 and TRBJ1-5): NAGVMQNPRHLVRRRGQEARLRCSPMKGHSHVYWYRQLPEEGLKFMVYLQKENIIDESGMPKERFSAEFPKEGPSILRIQQVVRGDSAAYFCASSPPGSQHFGDGTRLSIL.

This clonotype was observed many times. The chain joins TRBV5-8 to TRBJ1-4, with D possibly matching TRBD1 (5 bases). V lost 0 bases and J 7 bases, leaving 16 bases between the germline ends. CDR3 length equals 16 residues. CDR1 and CDR2 (germline): SGHTS, YDEGEE. CDR3 nucleotides: TGTGCCAGCAGCTTGGACGCAGGGATTGAGGGTGAAAAACTGTTTTTT. It specifies CASSLDAGIEGEKLFF.

This clonotype has ten or more counts. The chain carries TRBV11-2 and TRBJ1-1; D is uncertain. In germline, CDR1 is SGHAT, CDR2 FQNNGV. V dropped 4 bases and J dropped 1 base, with 13 bases sitting between them. The CDR3 runs 15 residues. Here the CDR3 reads CASSSLGPRNTEAFF. CDR3 DNA sequence: TGTGCCAGCAGCTCGTTAGGGCCACGGAACACTGAAGCTTTCTTT.

This clonotype was found many times. The chain joins TRBV29-1 to TRBJ2-6; D is tentatively TRBD1 or TRBD2 (5 bases each). Germline-derived CDR1 and CDR2 are SQVTM and ANQGSEA. The CDR3 contains 16 residues. The V end was cut by 6 bases, the J end by 0 bases, with 15 bases between. CDR3: CSVEGSAVSGANVLTF. The DNA of the CDR3 is TGCAGCGTCGAGGGGTCCGCCGTCTCTGGGGCCAACGTCCTGACTTTC.